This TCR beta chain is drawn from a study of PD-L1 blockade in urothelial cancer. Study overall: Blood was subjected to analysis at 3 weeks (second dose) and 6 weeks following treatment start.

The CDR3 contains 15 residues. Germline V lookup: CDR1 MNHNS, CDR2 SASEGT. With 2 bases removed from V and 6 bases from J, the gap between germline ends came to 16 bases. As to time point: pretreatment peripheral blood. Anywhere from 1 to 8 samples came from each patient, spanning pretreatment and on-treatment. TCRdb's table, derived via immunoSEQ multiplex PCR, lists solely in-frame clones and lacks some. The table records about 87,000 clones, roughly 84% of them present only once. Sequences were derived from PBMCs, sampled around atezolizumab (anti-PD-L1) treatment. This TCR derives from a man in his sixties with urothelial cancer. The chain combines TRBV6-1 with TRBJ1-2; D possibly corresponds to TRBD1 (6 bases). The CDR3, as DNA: TGTGCCAGCAGTGAACATGTAAGGGGGTCCGATGGCTACACCTTC. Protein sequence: CASSEHVRGSDGYTF.